Below, 22 T cell receptor beta chains from the same sample are listed, as sequenced in a study of cytomegalovirus exposure and HLA in healthy donors. PCR used 60 Vbeta primers and 13 Jbeta primers. Repertoires were generated with immunoSEQ multiplex PCR, while TCRdb's copy carries only in-frame clones and drops some. Across 45,000 to 60,000 clones, the top ten clones capture around 7.1% of the sample. Sequences were obtained from PBMCs. These receptors all come from a woman in her 40s in good health and CMV-seronegative.

This sequence joins TRBV18 and TRBJ1-4; the D is unclear. CDR1 and CDR2 from the germline V gene are KGHSH and LQKENI. The CDR3 contains 15 residues. V lost 2 bases, J lost 8 bases, and 15 bases lay in between. CDR3 DNA sequence: TGTGCCAGCTCACCAGACCGGACGTCGGGGGAAAAACTGTTTTTT. Translating gives CASSPDRTSGEKLFF.

The J gene is TRBJ2-7, the V gene TRBV5-6, with 8 positions matching TRBD1. This CDR3 is built from 16 residues. Germline V gives CDR1 SGHDT, CDR2 YYEEEE. Trimming took 2 bases from V and 1 from J; bases not matched to a gene: 8. The CDR3 protein is CASSFLGQGTSYEQYF. DNA for the CDR3: TGTGCCAGCAGCTTTCTAGGACAGGGTACGTCCTACGAGCAGTACTTC.

The J gene is TRBJ2-6, the V gene TRBV20-1; D uncertain. Germline values: CDR1 DFQATT, CDR2 SNEGSKA (reference sequence). The CDR3 extends over 11 amino acids. With 4 bases removed from V and 10 bases from J, the gap between germline ends came to 8 bases. In DNA form, the CDR3 reads TGCAGTGCTACTTTTTTGAACGTCCTGACTTTC. It yields the protein CSATFLNVLTF.

The CDR3 loop reads CASSLGLAGINEQFF. CDR3 in DNA: TGCGCCAGCAGCCTCGGACTAGCGGGGATAAATGAGCAGTTCTTC. The chain combines TRBV5-1 with TRBJ2-1; 12 bases line up with TRBD2. Germline V lookup: CDR1 SGHRS, CDR2 YFSETQ. V gave up 4 bases and J gave up 7 bases; unmatched junction bases: 6. This CDR3 has 15 residues.

J is TRBJ1-2 and V is TRBV20-1, with D unresolved. Per germline, CDR1 DFQATT and CDR2 SNEGSKA (reference sequence). V was shortened by 6 bases and J by 8 bases, with 10 bases between the two germline ends. The CDR3 runs to 10 residues. This CDR3 is CSAKREGYTF. CDR3 nucleotides: TGCAGTGCGAAAAGAGAGGGCTACACCTTC.

The chain links TRBV18 to TRBJ2-1; 12 bases are shared with TRBD2. V lost 6 bases and J lost 4; bases outside the gene matches: 1. The CDR3 sequence is 14 residues long. Germline V gene sequence: CDR1 KGHSH, CDR2 LQKENI. For the CDR3, the DNA is TGTGCCAGCTCGACTAGCGGGAGATACAATGAGCAGTTCTTC. The encoded protein is CASSTSGRYNEQFF.

J is TRBJ1-2 and V is TRBV19, with D perhaps matching TRBD1 (5 bases). V lost 6 bases to trimming and J lost 4 bases, with 21 bases between them. Germline CDR1 reads LNHDA; CDR2 reads SQIVND (reference sequence). The CDR3 runs 16 residues. The CDR3 bases are TGTGCCAGTAGCCCATCAACAGACAGAAACTTCTATGGCTACACCTTC. Translated: CASSPSTDRNFYGYTF.

The chain combines TRBV9 with TRBJ1-2; perhaps TRBD1 as D (5 bases). The CDR3 is made up of 14 amino acids. V lost 0 bases to trimming and J lost 3 bases, with 9 bases between them. Looked up from germline, CDR1 is SGDLS and CDR2 is YYNGEE. The CDR3 DNA follows: TGTGCCAGCAGCGTAGCCACAGGCGACTATGGCTACACCTTC. It is translated as CASSVATGDYGYTF.

The chain recombines TRBV5-1 with TRBJ1-1, with D hard to call. With 0 bases removed from V and 1 base from J, the gap between germline ends came to 4 bases. The CDR3 covers 13 residues. Per germline, CDR1 SGHRS and CDR2 YFSETQ. As DNA, the CDR3 is TGCGCCAGCAGCTTGGGGAGGAACACTGAAGCTTTCTTT. It yields the protein CASSLGRNTEAFF. The variable domain in full, completed from reference TRBV5-1 and TRBJ1-1, reads KAGVTQTPRYLIKTRGQQVTLSCSPISGHRSVSWYQQTPGQGLQFLFEYFSETQRNKGNFPGRFSGRQFSNSRSEMNVSTLELGDSALYLCASSLGRNTEAFFGQGTRLTVV.

J is TRBJ2-3 and V is TRBV7-9; D remains unclear. CDR3 length equals 13 residues. Germline V gene lookup returns CDR1 SEHNR and CDR2 FQNEAQ (reference sequence). Trimming cost V 3 bases and J 1 base, with 5 bases left between them. For the CDR3, the DNA is TGTGCCAGCAGCTTCCGCGGCACAGATACGCAGTATTTT. Translated, it gives CASSFRGTDTQYF.

The chain has TRBV19 and TRBJ2-5; maybe TRBD2 (6 bases). Germline V CDR1 and CDR2: LNHDA, SQIVND (reference sequence). The CDR3 covers 15 residues. V lost 10 bases to trimming and J lost 0 bases, with 18 bases between them. The CDR3 protein is CATSFGGGYQETQYF. For the CDR3, the DNA is TGTGCCACCTCTTTCGGGGGTGGATACCAAGAGACCCAGTACTTC.

The chain recombines TRBV19 with TRBJ2-2; TRBD1 aligns across 9 bases. With V trimmed by 0 bases and J by 1 base, 3 bases remained unmatched. Germline lookup yields CDR1 LNHDA and CDR2 SQIVND (reference sequence). This CDR3 contains 17 residues. CDR3: CASSIELGQGNTGELFF. The DNA for the CDR3 is TGTGCCAGTAGTATAGAGTTGGGACAGGGGAACACCGGGGAGCTGTTTTTT.

This chain links TRBV7-2 with TRBJ2-7; 8 nucleotides match TRBD2. Trimming cost V 1 base and J 3 bases; bases outside gene matches: 5. The CDR3 runs 15 residues. Per the germline V gene, CDR1 is SGHTA and CDR2 is FQGNSA. CDR3 in DNA: TGTGCCAGCAGCTTAGATCCTAGCGGGCTCTACGAGCAGTACTTC. It translates to CASSLDPSGLYEQYF.

The rearrangement uses TRBV18 and TRBJ2-7, with 7 bases aligning to TRBD1. With V trimmed by 4 bases and J by 1 base, 7 bases remained unmatched. Germline lookup yields CDR1 KGHSH and CDR2 LQKENI. The CDR3 runs 15 residues. DNA of the CDR3: TGTGCCAGCTCACTCAACCGGGACAGATCCTACGAGCAGTACTTC. This gives the protein CASSLNRDRSYEQYF.

V gene TRBV6-1 combines with J gene TRBJ2-1, with 8 bases aligning to TRBD1. The trim removed 6 bases at V and 6 bases at J, leaving 1 base unmatched. This CDR3 is 12 amino acids long. The germline CDR1 and CDR2 sequences are MNHNS and SASEGT. In DNA, the CDR3 is TGTGCCAGCAGGACAGGGGCCAATGAGCAGTTCTTC. Protein: CASRTGANEQFF.

The V call is TRBV27, the J call TRBJ1-1, with D maybe TRBD1 (6 bases). The CDR3 has 14 residues. V was shortened by 0 bases and J by 1 base, with 6 bases between the two germline ends. Per the germline V gene, CDR1 is MNHEY and CDR2 is SMNVEV (reference sequence). The CDR3 spells CASSLSRGNTEAFF. As DNA, the CDR3 is TGTGCCAGCAGTTTATCCAGGGGGAACACTGAAGCTTTCTTT.

The chain recombines TRBV6-1 with TRBJ1-2, with TRBD1 as a possible D gene (5 bases). V lost 6 bases and J lost 7, with 15 bases in between. CDR3 length: 13 residues. Germline V gives CDR1 MNHNS, CDR2 SASEGT. CDR3 DNA: TGTGCCAGCAGGGGACTACCTAGGAGTGGCTACACCTTC. Translation gives CASRGLPRSGYTF.

The rearrangement links TRBV7-2 to TRBJ2-2; D might be TRBD1 (5 bases). Germline CDR1 and CDR2: SGHTA and FQGNSA. This CDR3 has 13 residues. V was pared by 5 bases and J by 6 bases, with 10 bases between. The CDR3 DNA is TGTGCCAGCAGCGGCAGGGCGTCCGGGGAGCTGTTTTTT. Encoded protein: CASSGRASGELFF.

The gene calls are TRBV30 and TRBJ1-6, with D tentatively TRBD1 (5 bases). From germline, CDR1 is GTSNPN and CDR2 SVGIG (reference sequence). The ends were cut back, 0 bases at V and 0 bases at J, with 15 bases in the middle. The CDR3 loop spans 18 amino acids. The CDR3 nucleotides are TGTGCCTGGAGTGTACAGGTTGACAGTAGCTCCTATAATTCACCCCTCCACTTT. This sequence encodes CAWSVQVDSSSYNSPLHF.

This chain links TRBV6-5 with TRBJ1-4, with D possibly being TRBD1 (5 bases). This CDR3 comprises 13 residues. Germline CDR1 reads MNHEY; CDR2 reads SVGAGI. V shed 7 bases and J shed 3 bases, with 9 bases lying between them. CDR3 bases: TGTGCCAGCACACGGGGGGCTAATGAAAAACTGTTTTTT. Translating it yields CASTRGANEKLFF.

The V call is TRBV13, the J call TRBJ2-5, with 9 bases lining up with TRBD2. The DNA end lines up better with TRBJ2-7; the J call may be wrong. CDR3 size: 15 residues. Germline V gives CDR1 PRHDT, CDR2 FYEKMQ (reference sequence). CDR3 DNA sequence: TGTGCCAGCAGCTTAGGAATTAGCGGGGGCTCCGAGCAGTACTTC. Translating gives CASSLGISGGSEQYF.

V gene TRBV4-3 combines with J gene TRBJ2-1, with TRBD1 as a possible D gene (5 bases). The germline V gene encodes CDR1 LGHNA and CDR2 YSLEER. This CDR3 has 14 residues. The V end was cut by 0 bases, the J end by 4 bases, with 7 bases between. CDR3 protein: CASSQDGAYNEQFF. CDR3 coding DNA: TGCGCCAGCAGCCAAGATGGGGCGTACAATGAGCAGTTCTTC.